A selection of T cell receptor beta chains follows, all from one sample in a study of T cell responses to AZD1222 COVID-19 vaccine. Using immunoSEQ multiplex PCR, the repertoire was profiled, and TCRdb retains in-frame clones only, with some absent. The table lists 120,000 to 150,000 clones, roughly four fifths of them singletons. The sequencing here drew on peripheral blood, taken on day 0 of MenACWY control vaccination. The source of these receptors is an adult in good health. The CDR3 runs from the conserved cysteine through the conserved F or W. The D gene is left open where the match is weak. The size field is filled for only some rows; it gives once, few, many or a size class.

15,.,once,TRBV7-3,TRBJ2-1,CASSLTAGLDNEQFF,TGTGCCAGCAGCTTAACCGCAGGGCTAGACAATGAGCAGTTCTTC
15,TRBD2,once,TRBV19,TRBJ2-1,CASGASGGDHNEQFF,TGTGCCAGTGGTGCAAGCGGGGGGGACCACAATGAGCAGTTCTTC
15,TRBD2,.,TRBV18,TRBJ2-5,CASSQGLAVQETQYF,TGTGCCAGCTCCCAGGGACTAGCGGTCCAAGAGACCCAGTACTTC
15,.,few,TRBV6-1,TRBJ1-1,CASSDPAVRNTEAFF,TGTGCCAGCAGTGATCCCGCTGTTCGGAACACTGAAGCTTTCTTT
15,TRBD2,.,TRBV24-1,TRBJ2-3,CATSEGGVGTDTQYF,TGTGCCACCAGTGAGGGGGGGGTGGGGACAGATACGCAGTATTTT
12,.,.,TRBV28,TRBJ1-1,CGWGPSNTEAFF,TGTGGTTGGGGGCCGAGCAACACTGAAGCTTTCTTT
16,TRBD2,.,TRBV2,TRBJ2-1,CASTPGRTSGVDEQFF,TGTGCCAGCACCCCTGGGAGGACTAGCGGGGTCGATGAGCAGTTCTTC
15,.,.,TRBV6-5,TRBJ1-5,CASQDRLGGNQPQHF,TGTGCCAGCCAAGACAGGCTCGGGGGCAATCAGCCCCAGCATTTT
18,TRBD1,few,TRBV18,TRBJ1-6,CASSVRSQGASYNSPLHF,TGTGCCAGCTCAGTACGATCACAGGGGGCCTCATATAATTCACCCCTCCACTTT
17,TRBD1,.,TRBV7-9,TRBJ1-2,CASSPRWRQGANYGYTF,TGTGCCAGCAGCCCACGGTGGAGGCAGGGGGCTAACTATGGCTACACCTTC
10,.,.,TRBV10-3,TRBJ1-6,CAISGTGYPF,TGTGCCATCAGTGGCACAGGATATCCCTTT
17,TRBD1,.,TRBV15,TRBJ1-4,CATSLGGGEQGAEKLFF,TGTGCCACCAGCTTGGGTGGGGGGGAACAGGGGGCTGAAAAACTGTTTTTT
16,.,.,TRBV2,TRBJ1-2,CASSEADGRMNYGYTF,TGTGCCAGCAGTGAAGCCGATGGACGGATGAACTATGGCTACACCTTC
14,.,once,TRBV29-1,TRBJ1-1,CSARKQGPDTEAFF,TGCAGCGCGAGGAAGCAGGGGCCGGACACTGAAGCTTTCTTT
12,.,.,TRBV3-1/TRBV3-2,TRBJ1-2,CASSHPRGGYTF,TGTGCCAGCAGCCATCCCCGGGGCGGCTACACCTTC
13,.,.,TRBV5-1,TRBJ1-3,CASSATDLNTIYF,TGCGCCAGCAGCGCGACAGACCTAAACACCATATATTTT
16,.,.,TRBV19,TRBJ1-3,CASRSSRDRSGNTIYF,TGTGCCAGTAGAAGTTCCCGGGATCGCTCTGGAAACACCATATATTTT
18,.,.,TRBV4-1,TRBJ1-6,CASSQGVVSSSYNSPLHF,TGCGCCAGCAGCCAAGGAGTGGTTTCAAGCTCCTATAATTCACCCCTCCACTTT
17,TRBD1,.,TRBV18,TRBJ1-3,CASSPLTGTGVGNTIYF,TGTGCCAGCTCACCCCTAACCGGGACAGGGGTTGGAAACACCATATATTTT
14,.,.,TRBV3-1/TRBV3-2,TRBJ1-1,CASSQETANTEAFF,TGTGCCAGCAGCCAAGAGACAGCGAACACTGAAGCTTTCTTT
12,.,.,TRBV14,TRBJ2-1,CASSPEWNEQFF,TGTGCCAGCAGCCCAGAGTGGAATGAGCAGTTCTTC
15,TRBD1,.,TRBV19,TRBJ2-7,CASSGAGTGPYEQYF,TGTGCCAGTAGCGGGGCGGGGACAGGCCCCTACGAGCAGTACTTC
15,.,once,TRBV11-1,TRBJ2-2,CASSPRLTNTGELFF,TGTGCCAGCAGCCCTAGGTTGACGAACACCGGGGAGCTGTTTTTT
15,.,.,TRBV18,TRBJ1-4,CASSSTLATNEKLFF,TGTGCCAGCTCATCGACATTAGCAACTAATGAAAAACTGTTTTTT
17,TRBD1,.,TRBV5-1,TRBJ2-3,CASSPTTGTGSTDTQYF,TGCGCCAGCAGCCCGACCACCGGGACAGGGTCCACAGATACGCAGTATTTT
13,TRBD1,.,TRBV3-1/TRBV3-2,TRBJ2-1,CASSKTGGNEQFF,TGTGCCAGCAGCAAAACAGGGGGAAATGAGCAGTTCTTC
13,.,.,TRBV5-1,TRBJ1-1,CASSFQRNTEAFF,TGCGCCAGCAGCTTCCAGAGAAACACTGAAGCTTTCTTT
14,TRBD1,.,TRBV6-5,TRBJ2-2,CASRGTGKPGELFF,TGTGCCAGCAGAGGGACAGGGAAGCCCGGGGAGCTGTTTTTT
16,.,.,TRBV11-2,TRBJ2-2,CASGSILGARVGELFF,TGTGCCAGCGGATCCATCCTAGGGGCGCGGGTCGGGGAGCTGTTTTTT
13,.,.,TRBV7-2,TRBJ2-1,CASLLSSYNEQFF,TGTGCCAGCTTACTGAGCTCCTACAATGAGCAGTTCTTC
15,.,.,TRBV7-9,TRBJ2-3,CASSLLSGTGDTQYF,TGTGCCAGCAGCTTACTTTCAGGGACGGGAGATACGCAGTATTTT
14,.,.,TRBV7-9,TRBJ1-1,CASSLEGGNTEAFF,TGTGCCAGCAGCTTGGAGGGAGGGAACACTGAAGCTTTCTTT
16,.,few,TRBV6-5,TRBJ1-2,CASSYGSYQGWYGYTF,TGTGCCAGCAGTTACGGTTCTTATCAGGGATGGTATGGCTACACCTTC
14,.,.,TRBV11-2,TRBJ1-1,CASSLVSRNTEAFF,TGTGCCAGCAGCTTAGTCTCCAGGAACACTGAAGCTTTCTTT
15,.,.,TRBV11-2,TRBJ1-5,CASSLGQGYNQPQHF,TGTGCCAGCAGCTTAGGGCAGGGGTACAATCAGCCCCAGCATTTT
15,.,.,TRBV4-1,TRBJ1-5,CASSQVDLSNQPQHF,TGCGCCAGCAGCCAAGTAGACCTTAGTAATCAGCCCCAGCATTTT
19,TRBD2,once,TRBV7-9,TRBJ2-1,CASSSLTSGLISSYNEQFF,TGTGCCAGCAGCTCCTTAACTAGCGGGTTGATAAGCTCCTACAATGAGCAGTTCTTC
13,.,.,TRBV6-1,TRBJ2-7,CASSDGASYEQYF,TGTGCCAGCAGTGACGGAGCATCCTACGAGCAGTACTTC
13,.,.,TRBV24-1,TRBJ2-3,CATSDLGVDTQYF,TGTGCCACCAGTGACCTTGGGGTCGATACGCAGTATTTT
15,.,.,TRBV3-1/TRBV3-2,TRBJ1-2,CASSQTSGFDYGYTF,TGTGCCAGCAGCCAAACGTCAGGTTTCGACTATGGCTACACCTTC
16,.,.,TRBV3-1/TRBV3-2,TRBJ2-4,CASSRREEGAKNIQYF,TGTGCCAGCAGCCGAAGGGAGGAGGGGGCCAAAAACATTCAGTACTTC
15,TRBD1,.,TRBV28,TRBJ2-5,CASSLATGGFGTQYF,TGTGCCAGCAGTTTAGCCACAGGGGGCTTCGGGACCCAGTACTTC
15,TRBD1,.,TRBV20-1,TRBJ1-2,CSASGGQAIDNGYTF,TGCAGTGCTAGTGGGGGACAGGCAATTGACAATGGCTACACCTTC
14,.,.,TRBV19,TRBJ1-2,CASSPEGRGYGYTF,TGTGCCAGTAGCCCCGAGGGGAGAGGTTATGGCTACACCTTC
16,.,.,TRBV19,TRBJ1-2,CASSSPVAGGAYGYTF,TGTGCCAGTAGCTCCCCGGTTGCGGGAGGGGCCTATGGCTACACCTTC
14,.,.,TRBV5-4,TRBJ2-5,CASSLGTAIATQYF,TGTGCCAGCAGCTTGGGGACAGCGATTGCGACCCAGTACTTC
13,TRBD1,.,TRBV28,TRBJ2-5,CASNNRGRETQYF,TGTGCCAGCAACAACAGGGGTCGGGAGACCCAGTACTTC
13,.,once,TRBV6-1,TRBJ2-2,CASSDGNTGELFF,TGTGCCAGCAGTGACGGGAACACCGGGGAGCTGTTTTTT
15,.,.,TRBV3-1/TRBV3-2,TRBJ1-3,CASSQETGQGNTIYF,TGTGCCAGCAGCCAAGAAACGGGTCAGGGGAACACCATATATTTT
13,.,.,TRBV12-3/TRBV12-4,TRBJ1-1,CASSLQKNTEAFF,TGTGCCAGCAGTTTACAGAAGAACACTGAAGCTTTCTTT
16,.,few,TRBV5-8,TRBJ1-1,CASRFLPHGGGTEAFF,TGTGCCAGCAGGTTCCTCCCCCACGGGGGCGGCACTGAAGCTTTCTTT
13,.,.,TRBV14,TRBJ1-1,CASSPSVLAEAFF,TGTGCCAGCAGCCCATCAGTCTTAGCTGAAGCTTTCTTT
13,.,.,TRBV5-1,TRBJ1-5,CATPRGGSQPQHF,TGCGCCACCCCGCGTGGAGGGTCTCAGCCCCAGCATTTT
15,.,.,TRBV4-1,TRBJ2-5,CASSPGRDLGETQYF,TGCGCCAGCAGCCCGGGACGGGACTTGGGGGAGACCCAGTACTTC
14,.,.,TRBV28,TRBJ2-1,CASSGGTKYNEQFF,TGTGCCAGCAGTGGGGGGACAAAATACAATGAGCAGTTCTTC
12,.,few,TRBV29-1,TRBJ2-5,CSVGQRQETQYF,TGCAGCGTTGGACAGCGCCAAGAGACCCAGTACTTC
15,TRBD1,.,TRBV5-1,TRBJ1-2,CASSSTGGYREGYTF,TGCGCCAGCAGCTCAACAGGGGGCTATCGGGAGGGCTACACCTTC
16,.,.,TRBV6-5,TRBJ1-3,CASSYPREPSGNTIYF,TGTGCCAGCAGTTACCCCCGTGAGCCCTCTGGAAACACCATATATTTT
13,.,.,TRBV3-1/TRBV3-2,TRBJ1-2,CASSQDVYYGYTF,TGTGCCAGCAGCCAAGACGTCTACTATGGCTACACCTTC
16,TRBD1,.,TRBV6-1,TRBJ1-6,CASSEDRASYNSPLHF,TGTGCCAGCAGTGAGGACAGGGCCTCCTATAATTCACCCCTCCACTTT